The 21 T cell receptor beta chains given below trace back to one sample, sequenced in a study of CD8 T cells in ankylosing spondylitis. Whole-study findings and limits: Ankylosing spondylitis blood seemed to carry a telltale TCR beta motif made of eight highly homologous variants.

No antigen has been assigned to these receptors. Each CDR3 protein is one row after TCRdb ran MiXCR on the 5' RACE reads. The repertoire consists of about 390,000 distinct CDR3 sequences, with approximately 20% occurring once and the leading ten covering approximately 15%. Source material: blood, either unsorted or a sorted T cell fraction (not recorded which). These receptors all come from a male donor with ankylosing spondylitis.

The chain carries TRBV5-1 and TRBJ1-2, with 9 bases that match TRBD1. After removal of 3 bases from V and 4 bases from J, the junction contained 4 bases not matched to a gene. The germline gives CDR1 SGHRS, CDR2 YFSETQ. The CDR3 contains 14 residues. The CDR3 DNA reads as TGCGCCAGCAGCTCCGGGACAGGGTCCTATGGCTACACCTTC. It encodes CASSSGTGSYGYTF.

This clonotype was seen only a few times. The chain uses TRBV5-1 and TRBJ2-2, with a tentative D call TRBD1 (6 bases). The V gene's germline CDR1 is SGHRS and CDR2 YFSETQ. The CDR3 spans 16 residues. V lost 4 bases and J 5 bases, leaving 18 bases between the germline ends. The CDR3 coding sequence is TGCGCCAGCAGCCAGAGACAGGCCGATTTAACCGGGGAGCTGTTTTTT. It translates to CASSQRQADLTGELFF.

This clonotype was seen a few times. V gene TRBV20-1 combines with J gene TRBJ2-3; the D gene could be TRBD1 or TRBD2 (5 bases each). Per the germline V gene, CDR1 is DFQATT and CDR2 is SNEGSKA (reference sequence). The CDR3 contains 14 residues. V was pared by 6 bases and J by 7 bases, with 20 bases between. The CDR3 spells CSALVGSGAYTQYF. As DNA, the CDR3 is TGCAGTGCCTTGGTGGGGTCCGGGGCGTATACGCAGTATTTT.

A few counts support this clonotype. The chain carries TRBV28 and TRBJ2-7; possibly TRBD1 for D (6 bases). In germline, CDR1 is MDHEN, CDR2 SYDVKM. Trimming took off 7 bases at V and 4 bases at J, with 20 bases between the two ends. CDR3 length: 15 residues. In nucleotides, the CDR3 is TGTGCCAGCACCGAAAGTGGGGGACACCCTTACGAGCAGTACTTC. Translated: CASTESGGHPYEQYF.

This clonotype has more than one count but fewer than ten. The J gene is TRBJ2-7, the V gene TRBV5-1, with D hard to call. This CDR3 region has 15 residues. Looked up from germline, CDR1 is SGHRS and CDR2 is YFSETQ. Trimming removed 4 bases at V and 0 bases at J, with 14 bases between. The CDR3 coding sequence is TGCGCCAGCAGCCGTGAACCGTGGAGCTCCTACGAGCAGTACTTC. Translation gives CASSREPWSSYEQYF.

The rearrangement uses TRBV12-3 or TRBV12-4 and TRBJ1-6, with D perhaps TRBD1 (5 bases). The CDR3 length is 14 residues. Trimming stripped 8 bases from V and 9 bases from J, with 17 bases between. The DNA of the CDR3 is TGTGCCAGCCGACCCGGGACCTCCAGTTCACCCCTCCACTTT. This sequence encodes CASRPGTSSSPLHF.

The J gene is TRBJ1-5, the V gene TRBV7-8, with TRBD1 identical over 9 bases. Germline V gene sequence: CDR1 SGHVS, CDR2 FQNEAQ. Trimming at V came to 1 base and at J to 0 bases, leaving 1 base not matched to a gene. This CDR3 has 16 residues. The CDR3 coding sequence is TGTGCCAGCAGCTTAGGGACAGGGGTTAGCAATCAGCCCCAGCATTTT. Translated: CASSLGTGVSNQPQHF.

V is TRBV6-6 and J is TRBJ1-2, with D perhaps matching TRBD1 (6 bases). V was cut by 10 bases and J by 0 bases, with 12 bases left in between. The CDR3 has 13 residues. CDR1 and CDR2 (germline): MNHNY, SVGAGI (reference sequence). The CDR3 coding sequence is TGTGCCACCTCGGACAGACCTAACTATGGCTACACCTTC. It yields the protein CATSDRPNYGYTF.

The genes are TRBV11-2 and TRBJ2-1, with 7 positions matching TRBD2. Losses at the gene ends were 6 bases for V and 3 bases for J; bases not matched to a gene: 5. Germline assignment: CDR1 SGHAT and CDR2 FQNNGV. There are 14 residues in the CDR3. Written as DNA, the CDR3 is TGTGCCAGCAGGATAGCGGGTATCTACAATGAGCAGTTCTTC. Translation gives CASRIAGIYNEQFF.

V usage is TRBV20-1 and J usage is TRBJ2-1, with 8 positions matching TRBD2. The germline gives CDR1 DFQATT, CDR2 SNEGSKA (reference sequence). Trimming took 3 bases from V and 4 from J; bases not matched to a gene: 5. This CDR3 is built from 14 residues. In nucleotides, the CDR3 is TGCAGTGCTAGCGGGAGGGCCAAATACAATGAGCAGTTCTTC. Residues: CSASGRAKYNEQFF.

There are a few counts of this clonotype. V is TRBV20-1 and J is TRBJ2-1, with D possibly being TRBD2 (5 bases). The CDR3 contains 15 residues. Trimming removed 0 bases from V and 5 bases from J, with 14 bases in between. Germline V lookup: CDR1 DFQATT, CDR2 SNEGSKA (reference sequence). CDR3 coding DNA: TGCAGTGCTAGAGATGGGAGAACGATCAACAATGAGCAGTTCTTC. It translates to CSARDGRTINNEQFF.

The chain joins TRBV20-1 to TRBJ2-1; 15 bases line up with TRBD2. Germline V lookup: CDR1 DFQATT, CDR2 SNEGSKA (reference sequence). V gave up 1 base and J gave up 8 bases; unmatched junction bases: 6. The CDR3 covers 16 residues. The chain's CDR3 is CSARAGLAGGVDEQFF. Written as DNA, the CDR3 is TGCAGTGCTAGAGCCGGACTAGCGGGAGGGGTCGATGAGCAGTTCTTC.

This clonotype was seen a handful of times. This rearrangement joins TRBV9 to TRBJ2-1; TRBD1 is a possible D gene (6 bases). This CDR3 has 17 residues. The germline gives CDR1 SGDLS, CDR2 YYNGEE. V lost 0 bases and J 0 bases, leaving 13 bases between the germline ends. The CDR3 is CASSVAGGSSSYNEQFF. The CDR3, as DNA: TGTGCCAGCAGCGTAGCTGGGGGCAGCAGCTCCTACAATGAGCAGTTCTTC.

The chain's CDR3 is CASPKNPWGALPGYTF. CDR3 in DNA: TGTGCCAGCCCTAAGAACCCTTGGGGGGCGCTCCCTGGCTACACCTTC. This sequence joins TRBV2 and TRBJ1-2; D may be TRBD1 (6 bases). V lost 8 bases and J 7 bases, leaving 26 bases between the germline ends. The CDR3 contains 16 residues. In germline, CDR1 is SNHLY, CDR2 FYNNEI.

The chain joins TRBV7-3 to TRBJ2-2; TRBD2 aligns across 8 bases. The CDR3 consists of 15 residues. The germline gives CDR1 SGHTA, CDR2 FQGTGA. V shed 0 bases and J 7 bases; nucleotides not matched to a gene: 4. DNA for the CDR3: TGTGCCAGCAGCTTAACCGGGACTAGAGGCGGGGAGCTGTTTTTT. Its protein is CASSLTGTRGGELFF.

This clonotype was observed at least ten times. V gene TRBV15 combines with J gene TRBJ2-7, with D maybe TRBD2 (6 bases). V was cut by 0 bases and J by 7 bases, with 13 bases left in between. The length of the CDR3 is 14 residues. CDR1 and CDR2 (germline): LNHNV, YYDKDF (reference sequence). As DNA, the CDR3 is TGTGCCACCAGCAGAGAGGGACTTCCTTGGGAGCAGTACTTC. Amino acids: CATSREGLPWEQYF.

CDR3 in DNA: TGTGCCAGCAGCTTTACAGGGGCCTGGGGGGAGACCCAGTACTTC. It translates to CASSFTGAWGETQYF. The chain uses TRBV7-9 and TRBJ2-5, with 7 positions matching TRBD1. From germline, CDR1 is SEHNR and CDR2 FQNEAQ (reference sequence). V was pared by 3 bases and J by 5 bases, with 9 bases of the junction left unmatched. CDR3 size: 15 residues.

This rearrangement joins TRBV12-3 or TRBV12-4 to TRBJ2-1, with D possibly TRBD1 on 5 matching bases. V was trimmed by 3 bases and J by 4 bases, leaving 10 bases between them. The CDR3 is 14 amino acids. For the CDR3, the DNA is TGTGCCAGCAGTTTTAGGGGTAGGTACAATGAGCAGTTCTTC. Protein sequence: CASSFRGRYNEQFF.

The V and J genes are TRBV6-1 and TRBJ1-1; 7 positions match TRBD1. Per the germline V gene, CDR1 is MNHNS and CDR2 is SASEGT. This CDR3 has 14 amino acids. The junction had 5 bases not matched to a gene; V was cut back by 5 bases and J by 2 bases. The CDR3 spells CASSRRTGNTEAFF. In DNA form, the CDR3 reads TGTGCCAGCAGTCGAAGGACAGGAAACACTGAAGCTTTCTTT.

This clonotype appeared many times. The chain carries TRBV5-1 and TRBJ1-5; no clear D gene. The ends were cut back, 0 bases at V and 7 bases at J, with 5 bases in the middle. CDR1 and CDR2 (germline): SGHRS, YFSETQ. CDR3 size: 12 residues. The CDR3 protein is CASSLEGQPQHF. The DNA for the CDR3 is TGCGCCAGCAGCTTGGAAGGGCAGCCCCAGCATTTT.

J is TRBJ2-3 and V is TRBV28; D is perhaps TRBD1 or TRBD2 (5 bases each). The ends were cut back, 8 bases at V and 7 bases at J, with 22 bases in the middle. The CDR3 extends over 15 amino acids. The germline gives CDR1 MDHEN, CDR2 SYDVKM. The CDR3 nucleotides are TGTGCCAGCTCGCAAACTGGGCAGAGGGGAAATACGCAGTATTTT. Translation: CASSQTGQRGNTQYF.